These 9 T cell receptor beta chains originate from one sample sequenced in a study of blood T cell repertoires in COVID-19 (dated by TCRdb to 2020 to 2022). The library was produced with the immunoSEQ multiplex PCR assay. Here the immuneACCESS table is served through TCRdb, limited to in-frame sequences with V and J called. Missing clones are a known gap in these copies; in checked studies unresolved V genes cover under half, and the rest lacks a known reason. The sample has 30,000 to 40,000 clones on record, around nine tenths of them singletons. The top ten constitute 11% to 15% of the sample. The sample taken for sequencing was peripheral blood. The receptors were sampled from a man aged 55 to 70 with active COVID-19.

This clone has just one count. The V call is TRBV3-1 (or the pseudogene TRBV3-2), the J call TRBJ1-2, with 9 bases fitting TRBD1. Germline-derived CDR1 and CDR2 are LGHDT and YNNKEL (reference sequence). With V trimmed by 4 bases and J by 4 bases, 7 bases remained unmatched. The CDR3 covers 15 residues. The CDR3 here is CASSLRDRDSYGYTF. The CDR3 region has the DNA TGTGCCAGCAGCCTCCGGGACAGGGACAGCTATGGCTACACCTTC.

This clone was counted only a few times. This chain uses TRBV2 with TRBJ1-1; the D gene is possibly TRBD1 (5 bases). The CDR3 has 14 residues. Germline V gene sequence: CDR1 SNHLY, CDR2 FYNNEI. The V end was cut by 7 bases, the J end by 6 bases, with 18 bases between. The CDR3 reads CASNYDQGVAEAFF. Here the CDR3 DNA reads TGTGCCAGCAATTATGATCAGGGTGTGGCTGAAGCTTTCTTT.

J is TRBJ2-7 and V is TRBV24-1; 13 bases fit TRBD2. This CDR3 comprises 16 residues. V trimming: 1 base; J trimming: 2 bases; junction bases outside the gene matches: 1. CDR1 is KGHDR, CDR2 SFDVKD, per germline. CDR3 residues: CATSDFGTSGAYEQYF. CDR3 DNA: TGTGCCACCAGTGATTTTGGGACTAGCGGGGCCTACGAGCAGTACTTC.

The CDR3 DNA sequence: TGTGCCAGCAGTTTGGGGGGTACCATCTCTGGCTACACCTTC. It encodes CASSLGGTISGYTF. This chain joins TRBV28 and TRBJ1-2; possible D gene TRBD1, 5 bases. Germline CDR1 is MDHEN and CDR2 is SYDVKM. This CDR3 spans 14 amino acids. With 3 bases removed from V and 7 bases from J, the gap between germline ends came to 15 bases.

The chain uses TRBV28 and TRBJ2-3, with TRBD2 matching over 7 bases. Unmatched junction bases numbered 8, after V lost 4 bases and J lost 4 bases. Per the germline V gene, CDR1 is MDHEN and CDR2 is SYDVKM. The CDR3 length is 15 residues. The CDR3 here is CASSWGGSGADTQYF. The DNA for the CDR3 is TGTGCCAGCAGTTGGGGCGGGAGTGGTGCAGATACGCAGTATTTT.

The V and J genes are TRBV9 and TRBJ2-7; TRBD2 agrees at 8 bases. Trimming at V came to 2 bases and at J to 2 bases, leaving 6 bases not matched to a gene. CDR3 length: 15 residues. Looked up from germline, CDR1 is SGDLS and CDR2 is YYNGEE. Here the CDR3 reads CASSVSGRPTYEQYF. The CDR3 nucleotides read TGTGCCAGCAGCGTGAGCGGGAGACCTACCTACGAGCAGTACTTC.

The V gene is TRBV4-1, the J gene TRBJ2-2, with TRBD2 identical over 12 bases. This CDR3 contains 18 residues. Germline V lookup: CDR1 MGHRA, CDR2 YSYEKL. V lost 2 bases, J lost 0 bases, and 4 bases stayed unmatched. Written as DNA, the CDR3 is TGCGCCAGCAGCCAAAAACTAGCGGGAGGATCGAACACCGGGGAGCTGTTTTTT. As protein: CASSQKLAGGSNTGELFF.

V is TRBV25-1 and J is TRBJ1-4, with TRBD1 matching over 9 bases. Looked up from germline, CDR1 is MGHDK and CDR2 is SYGVNS. The CDR3 totals 15 residues. The V and J ends lost 3 bases and 6 bases, in that order; junction bases with no gene match: 5. This CDR3 is CASSDSGTGHEKLFF. The CDR3, as DNA: TGTGCCAGCAGTGACTCCGGGACAGGGCATGAAAAACTGTTTTTT.

The rearrangement joins TRBV28 to TRBJ2-1; 16 nucleotides line up with TRBD2. This CDR3 has 18 amino acids. The trim removed 4 bases at V and 4 bases at J, leaving 7 bases unmatched. Looked up from germline, CDR1 is MDHEN and CDR2 is SYDVKM. The CDR3 region is CASSSGLAGGPGYNEQFF. The CDR3 nucleotides are TGTGCCAGCAGTTCGGGACTAGCGGGAGGGCCGGGTTACAATGAGCAGTTCTTC.